The next 15 T cell receptor beta chains were all read from a single sample in a study of blood T cell repertoires in COVID-19. Clones were sequenced by immunoSEQ multiplex PCR, and TCRdb holds only the in-frame ones, with some missing. The sample carries 250,000 to 300,000 clones, around nine tenths recorded once. The material sequenced was peripheral blood. Receptors originate from a woman in her 70s with COVID-19, enrolled during active disease.

The genes are TRBV7-9 and TRBJ2-3; 7 bases fit TRBD2. The CDR3 extends over 14 amino acids. Trimming took 6 bases from V and 2 from J; bases not matched to a gene: 5. Germline CDR1 reads SEHNR; CDR2 reads FQNEAQ (reference sequence). The CDR3: CASRGGIFTDTQYF. The CDR3 coding sequence is TGTGCCAGCAGGGGAGGGATCTTCACAGATACGCAGTATTTT.

The chain recombines TRBV7-9 with TRBJ1-1; 7 nucleotides match TRBD1. Germline CDR1 and CDR2: SEHNR and FQNEAQ (reference sequence). Germline trimming cut 4 bases from V and 5 bases from J; bases unmatched to any gene: 10. The CDR3 sequence is 15 residues long. The CDR3 sequence: CASSSYKGAMTEAFF. Written as DNA, the CDR3 is TGTGCCAGCAGCTCTTACAAGGGGGCGATGACTGAAGCTTTCTTT.

V is TRBV10-3 and J is TRBJ2-1; D remains ambiguous. There are 15 residues in the CDR3. V was shortened by 0 bases and J by 0 bases, with 6 bases between the two germline ends. The germline CDR1 and CDR2 sequences are ENHRY and SYGVKD. The DNA of the CDR3 is TGTGCCATCAGTGAGTCGGGCAGCTCCTACAATGAGCAGTTCTTC. This translates into CAISESGSSYNEQFF.

The chain recombines TRBV6-5 with TRBJ2-3; D is perhaps TRBD2 (5 bases). V was pared by 0 bases and J by 7 bases, with 17 bases between. The CDR3 covers 16 residues. Germline CDR1 MNHEY, CDR2 SVGAGI. In DNA form, the CDR3 reads TGTGCCAGCAGTTACTCTAGGAACGCCCGGGGAAATACGCAGTATTTT. This encodes CASSYSRNARGNTQYF.

The rearrangement uses TRBV11-2 and TRBJ2-1, with 12 bases that match TRBD2. The CDR3 is 17 amino acids. Germline assignment: CDR1 SGHAT and CDR2 FQNNGV. V was pared by 5 bases and J by 9 bases, with 14 bases of the junction left unmatched. The CDR3 spells CASSPSSGGAFWREQFF. CDR3 DNA: TGTGCCAGCAGCCCCTCTAGCGGGGGGGCTTTCTGGCGTGAGCAGTTCTTC.

The chain combines TRBV12-5 with TRBJ2-7; D is possibly TRBD2 (5 bases). CDR1 is LGHNT, CDR2 FRNRAP, per germline. The CDR3 contains 16 residues. Trimming took 0 bases from V and 4 from J, leaving 16 bases between them. In DNA form, the CDR3 reads TGTGCTAGTGGTTTGGTACTCGGGGTGGGGTCATACGAGCAGTACTTC. Protein product: CASGLVLGVGSYEQYF.

The rearrangement joins TRBV27 to TRBJ2-5; D perhaps matches TRBD2 (5 bases). The CDR3 spans 14 residues. Germline V gene sequence: CDR1 MNHEY, CDR2 SMNVEV (reference sequence). Trimming shortened V by 3 bases and J by 2 bases, and 10 bases separated the two germline ends. The CDR3 DNA sequence: TGTGCCAGCAGTTTGTCGGGGAATCAAGAGACCCAGTACTTC. It yields the protein CASSLSGNQETQYF.

The chain couples TRBV6-2 or TRBV6-3 to TRBJ2-3; 9 positions agree with TRBD2. The V gene's germline CDR1 is MNHEY and CDR2 SVGEGT. Germline trimming cut 2 bases from V and 5 bases from J; bases unmatched to any gene: 8. The CDR3 has 16 residues. The CDR3 region is CASSYRGGGAVDTQYF. CDR3 in DNA: TGTGCCAGCAGTTACAGGGGCGGGGGGGCCGTAGATACGCAGTATTTT.

The rearrangement links TRBV2 to TRBJ2-7, with D possibly being TRBD1 (6 bases). The CDR3 sequence is 12 residues long. V gave up 7 bases and J gave up 1 base, with 8 bases separating them. The V gene's germline CDR1 is SNHLY and CDR2 FYNNEI. The CDR3 bases are TGTGCCAGCATAGGACAGTCCTACGAGCAGTACTTC. Translation: CASIGQSYEQYF.

V gene TRBV6-2 or TRBV6-3 combines with J gene TRBJ1-6, with 10 bases lining up with TRBD1. Looked up from germline, CDR1 is MNHEY and CDR2 is SVGEGT. This CDR3 region has 16 residues. V was pared by 5 bases and J by 6 bases, with 7 bases of the junction left unmatched. The CDR3 bases are TGTGCCAGCAGTCCCCCCGACAGGGGGCCTAATTCACCCCTCCACTTT. Encoded protein: CASSPPDRGPNSPLHF.

The genes are TRBV3-1 (or the pseudogene TRBV3-2) and TRBJ2-1, with unresolved D. In germline, CDR1 is LGHDT, CDR2 YNNKEL (reference sequence). Deletions cut 4 bases from V and 6 bases from J, with 4 bases between. CDR3 size: 11 residues. Here the CDR3 reads CASSPFNEQFF. CDR3 coding DNA: TGTGCCAGCAGCCCCTTCAATGAGCAGTTCTTC.

Only one count was recorded for this clone. This chain joins TRBV28 and TRBJ1-2, with 7 bases identical to TRBD1. From germline, CDR1 is MDHEN and CDR2 SYDVKM. V was pared by 5 bases and J by 5 bases, with 11 bases of the junction left unmatched. The CDR3 totals 15 residues. Here the CDR3 reads CASSPIDRATYGYTF. DNA of the CDR3: TGTGCCAGCAGTCCAATTGACAGGGCGACTTATGGCTACACCTTC.

The genes are TRBV7-3 and TRBJ2-3; 11 bases agree with TRBD1. This CDR3 region has 14 residues. J lost 4 bases, V lost 5 bases, and 2 bases had no gene match. Germline V CDR1 and CDR2: SGHTA, FQGTGA. The CDR3 sequence: CASSRTGGADTQYF. In DNA, the CDR3 is TGTGCCAGCAGCCGGACAGGGGGCGCAGATACGCAGTATTTT.

The chain joins TRBV19 to TRBJ1-1; 12 bases align to TRBD1. The CDR3 consists of 15 residues. V shed 5 bases and J 5 bases; nucleotides not matched to a gene: 6. Germline CDR1 LNHDA, CDR2 SQIVND (reference sequence). DNA of the CDR3: TGTGCCAGTAGTCCGCGGGACAGGGGGCGGACTGAAGCTTTCTTT. Protein: CASSPRDRGRTEAFF.

The V gene is TRBV27, the J gene TRBJ2-1, with a tentative D call TRBD1 (7 bases). CDR1 and CDR2 (germline): MNHEY, SMNVEV (reference sequence). The length of the CDR3 is 14 residues. Trimming left V 3 bases short and J 6 bases short, with 12 bases between. The CDR3 nucleotides read TGTGCCAGCAGTTTCCAGGGGGGTGTCAATGAGCAGTTCTTC. Protein product: CASSFQGGVNEQFF.